The rows below give T cell receptor beta chains drawn from one sample of a study of shared clonotypes between healthy human individuals. Measured with immunoSEQ multiplex PCR; TCRdb has only the in-frame clones, and not every one. The sample has millions of clones; 90% to 95% are singletons. Sequenced input: naive CD4+ T cells sorted from blood. The receptors were sampled from a man aged 18 to 30 in good health. Each CDR3 is given with its conserved first and last residue. Fields, in order: D gene, V gene, J gene, clone size, CDR3 protein, CDR3 DNA. D genes are given only for firm matches. The size entry is marked missing in some rows and otherwise reads once, few, many or a size class.

>.|TRBV5-4|TRBJ1-2|.
CASSWRGTLGGYTF
TGTGCCAGCAGCTGGAGGGGGACCCTTGGTGGCTACACCTTC
>.|TRBV18|TRBJ1-2|.
CASSPPSSSFYGYTF
TGTGCCAGCTCACCACCTTCCAGCAGCTTCTATGGCTACACCTTC
>.|TRBV28|TRBJ2-7|.
CASTKARVRDEQYF
TGTGCCAGCACCAAGGCTAGGGTTCGGGACGAGCAGTACTTC
>.|TRBV5-1|TRBJ1-3|.
CASSSEGSSGNTIYF
TGCGCCAGCAGCAGTGAGGGCAGCTCTGGAAACACCATATATTTT
>.|TRBV6-5|TRBJ2-2|.
CASTDRSYTGELFF
TGTGCCAGCACCGACAGAAGTTACACCGGGGAGCTGTTTTTT
>.|TRBV5-1|TRBJ1-3|.
CASSLEGVTGNTIYF
TGCGCCAGCAGCTTGGAGGGGGTTACTGGAAACACCATATATTTT
>TRBD1|TRBV5-6|TRBJ2-7|.
CASSAGQGLGEQYF
TGTGCCAGCAGCGCGGGACAGGGCCTCGGCGAGCAGTACTTC
>.|TRBV6-6|TRBJ1-2|once
CASSEYGYTF
TGTGCCAGCAGTGAATATGGCTACACCTTC
>TRBD1|TRBV7-9|TRBJ2-5|once
CASSFRTGTGEKETQYF
TGTGCCAGCAGCTTCAGAACCGGGACAGGGGAGAAAGAGACCCAGTACTTC
>.|TRBV7-9|TRBJ2-7|.
CASSLGQGSVEQYF
TGTGCCAGCAGCTTAGGGCAGGGGTCGGTCGAGCAGTACTTC
>.|TRBV27|TRBJ1-5|.
CASSIGWNQPQHF
TGTGCCAGCAGCATAGGGTGGAATCAGCCCCAGCATTTT
>TRBD1|TRBV5-6|TRBJ1-6|.
CASSDGTVNNSPLHF
TGTGCCAGCAGCGACGGGACAGTTAATAATTCACCCCTCCACTTT
>.|TRBV29-1|TRBJ1-2|.
CSVEGGDNYGYTF
TGCAGCGTTGAGGGAGGGGACAACTATGGCTACACCTTC
>.|TRBV10-1|TRBJ2-5|.
CASSESSGRGTQYF
TGCGCCAGCAGTGAGTCGTCGGGGCGGGGGACCCAGTACTTC
>.|TRBV27|TRBJ1-2|.
CASSFVAGGGYTF
TGTGCCAGCAGTTTTGTGGCTGGGGGTGGCTACACCTTC
>TRBD1|TRBV27|TRBJ1-3|.
CAHTRTGGNTIYF
TGTGCTCACACTCGGACAGGGGGAAACACCATATATTTT
>TRBD2|TRBV6-5|TRBJ2-1|.
CASSPWGGGNEQFF
TGTGCCAGCAGCCCATGGGGGGGAGGGAATGAGCAGTTCTTC
>TRBD2|TRBV6-4|TRBJ2-3|.
CASSPITSGRLGTDTQYF
TGTGCCAGCAGCCCTATAACTAGCGGGAGGCTGGGCACAGATACGCAGTATTTT
>.|TRBV18|TRBJ1-6|.
CASSPLSGTNSPLHF
TGTGCCAGCTCACCTCTCTCAGGGACCAATTCACCCCTCCACTTT
>TRBD1|TRBV5-1|TRBJ1-1|.
CASRLDRGGTEAFF
TGCGCCAGCAGATTGGACAGGGGTGGCACTGAAGCTTTCTTT
>TRBD2|TRBV28|TRBJ2-1|.
CASGIAGRNNEQFF
TGTGCCAGCGGTATAGCGGGCCGAAACAATGAGCAGTTCTTC
>.|TRBV12-1|TRBJ2-7|.
CASPTRGRAYEQYF
TGTGCCAGCCCAACCCGGGGCAGGGCCTACGAGCAGTACTTC
>.|TRBV29-1|TRBJ2-7|.
CSVAISYEQYF
TGCAGCGTTGCAATCTCCTACGAGCAGTACTTC
>.|TRBV7-2|TRBJ2-3|.
CASRQGSDTQYF
TGTGCCAGCAGACAGGGTTCAGATACGCAGTATTTT
>.|TRBV10-3|TRBJ2-5|few
CAISGGETQYF
TGTGCCATCAGTGGGGGAGAGACCCAGTACTTC
>.|TRBV11-3|TRBJ2-7|.
CASSADRGYEQYF
TGTGCCAGCAGCGCGGACAGAGGATACGAGCAGTACTTC
>.|TRBV27|TRBJ1-1|once
CASSFGQKEMNTEAFF
TGTGCCAGCAGTTTCGGACAGAAAGAGATGAACACTGAAGCTTTCTTT
>TRBD1|TRBV28|TRBJ2-1|once
CASSSTGEAYNEQFF
TGTGCCAGCAGCTCGACAGGGGAGGCCTACAATGAGCAGTTCTTC
>TRBD2|TRBV15|TRBJ2-3|.
CATSRDRARLAGLSTDTQYF
TGTGCCACCAGCAGAGATCGTGCGAGGCTAGCGGGACTGAGCACAGATACGCAGTATTTT
>TRBD1|TRBV5-6|TRBJ2-1|.
CASSRDRDNEQFF
TGTGCCAGCAGTCGGGACAGAGACAATGAGCAGTTCTTC
>.|TRBV10-1|TRBJ2-7|.
CASSESGLLSHEQYF
TGCGCCAGCAGTGAGTCCGGCCTTCTTTCCCACGAGCAGTACTTC
>.|TRBV18|TRBJ2-5|.
CASSPARAQETQYF
TGTGCCAGCTCACCTGCCAGGGCCCAAGAGACCCAGTACTTC
>.|TRBV14|TRBJ2-2|once
CASSQELTFANTGELFF
TGTGCCAGCAGCCAAGAATTAACGTTCGCGAACACCGGGGAGCTGTTTTTT
>TRBD2|TRBV7-2|TRBJ2-3|.
CASSLTGLAGGRSDTQYF
TGTGCCAGCAGCTTAACGGGACTAGCGGGAGGGCGTTCAGATACGCAGTATTTT
>.|TRBV5-1|TRBJ2-7|.
CASSLAGLTYEQYF
TGCGCCAGCAGCTTGGCAGGTCTGACCTACGAGCAGTACTTC
>.|TRBV28|TRBJ1-2|.
CASRSTGLDGYTF
TGTGCCAGCAGATCTACAGGTCTCGATGGCTACACCTTC
>TRBD1|TRBV6-1|TRBJ1-1|.
CASSVGWTGPSNTEAFF
TGTGCCAGCAGTGTTGGCTGGACAGGGCCCTCGAACACTGAAGCTTTCTTT
>.|TRBV27|TRBJ1-2|.
CASSFTTGAGYTF
TGTGCCAGCAGTTTCACTACGGGGGCTGGCTACACCTTC
>TRBD1|TRBV30|TRBJ2-3|few
CAWSPGQGYTDTQYF
TGTGCCTGGAGTCCTGGACAGGGCTACACAGATACGCAGTATTTT
>TRBD1|TRBV6-1|TRBJ2-3|.
CASRSGTGGTDTQYF
TGTGCCAGCAGGTCCGGGACAGGGGGCACAGATACGCAGTATTTT
>.|TRBV4-3|TRBJ2-7|once
CASSQDQGGYEQYF
TGCGCCAGCAGCCAAGATCAAGGGGGCTACGAGCAGTACTTC
>TRBD1|TRBV6-6|TRBJ2-7|.
CASSRRTGAYEQYF
TGTGCCAGCAGCCGGAGGACAGGGGCCTACGAGCAGTACTTC
>TRBD1|TRBV6-5|TRBJ2-4|.
CASSTNGQGGNIQYF
TGTGCCAGCAGTACCAACGGACAGGGGGGGAACATTCAGTACTTC
>.|TRBV5-1|TRBJ2-7|.
CASSTGQRLDEQYF
TGCGCCAGCAGCACAGGACAGCGGTTGGACGAGCAGTACTTC
>.|TRBV5-1|TRBJ1-2|.
CASSLETNYGYTF
TGCGCCAGCAGTTTGGAGACTAACTATGGCTACACCTTC
>.|TRBV10-3|TRBJ2-3|.
CAISEVQVQGQYF
TGTGCCATCAGTGAAGTCCAGGTGCAAGGGCAGTATTTT
>.|TRBV6-5|TRBJ2-2|.
CASGGQANTGELFF
TGTGCCAGCGGAGGACAAGCGAACACCGGGGAGCTGTTTTTT
>TRBD2|TRBV2|TRBJ2-7|.
CASSDMTSGIRQYF
TGTGCCAGCAGTGATATGACTAGCGGGATTCGGCAGTACTTC
>TRBD1|TRBV5-1|TRBJ1-5|.
CASSVGTGPNQPQHF
TGCGCCAGCAGCGTAGGGACAGGGCCCAATCAGCCCCAGCATTTT
>TRBD2|TRBV10-3|TRBJ2-2|.
CAISETGGELVSGELFF
TGTGCCATCAGTGAGACGGGAGGGGAGCTAGTTTCCGGGGAGCTGTTTTTT
>TRBD2|TRBV7-2|TRBJ2-3|.
CASSLLAGGRADTQYF
TGTGCCAGCAGCTTACTAGCGGGAGGCCGAGCAGATACGCAGTATTTT
>.|TRBV28|TRBJ1-1|.
CASSLNRNTEAFF
TGTGCCAGCAGTTTGAACAGGAACACTGAAGCTTTCTTT